The 24 T cell receptor beta chains in this list originate from one sample, sequenced in a study of T cells after posttransplantation cyclophosphamide. TCRdb's copy holds only in-frame clones and misses some; the assay was immunoSEQ multiplex PCR. This table has tens of thousands of clones, approximately 86% appearing once. The sequenced sample consisted of PBMCs. The receptor set was obtained from a man between 25 and 39 years old with a blood cancer, CMV-positive, and with a related stem cell donor.

V is TRBV7-9 and J is TRBJ2-2, with D perhaps matching TRBD1 (6 bases). In germline, CDR1 is SEHNR, CDR2 FQNEAQ (reference sequence). Trimming took 6 bases from V and 0 from J, leaving 23 bases between them. The CDR3 loop spans 19 amino acids. Here the CDR3 reads CASRSPLGAHRTNTGELFF. In DNA form, the CDR3 reads TGTGCCAGCAGGAGTCCATTGGGGGCCCACAGGACGAACACCGGGGAGCTGTTTTTT.

V is TRBV6-5 and J is TRBJ2-7; TRBD1 matches 7 bases. Germline CDR1 reads MNHEY; CDR2 reads SVGAGI. There are 11 residues in the CDR3. The CDR3 region has the DNA TGTGCGACCGATAGGGGGCGCGAGCAGTACTTC. Protein sequence: CATDRGREQYF.

This chain uses TRBV2 with TRBJ2-7; 9 bases map to TRBD2. Per germline, CDR1 SNHLY and CDR2 FYNNEI. V was clipped by 6 bases and J by 4 bases; unmatched bases: 7. The CDR3 runs 14 residues. The CDR3 DNA is TGTGCCAGCAGGCCTAGCGGGACGGCTTACGAGCAGTACTTC. Protein product: CASRPSGTAYEQYF.

The sample holds one count of this clone. V is TRBV28 and J is TRBJ2-1, with TRBD2 matching over 7 bases. This CDR3 has 14 amino acids. Trimming removed 5 bases from V and 7 bases from J; junction bases left unmatched: 8. Germline CDR1 is MDHEN and CDR2 is SYDVKM. CDR3 DNA sequence: TGTGCCAGCAGTCCCGGGGGTAGCGGGAATGAGCAGTTCTTC. It codes for CASSPGGSGNEQFF.

The genes are TRBV19 and TRBJ1-3; 9 bases align to TRBD1. This CDR3 is built from 15 residues. CDR1 is LNHDA, CDR2 SQIVND, per germline (reference sequence). The V gene end was trimmed by 5 bases and the J gene end by 2 bases; junction bases not matched to a gene: 4. The CDR3 DNA reads as TGTGCCAGTAGTCTCCGGGACAGGGCTGGAAACACCATATATTTT. Its translation is CASSLRDRAGNTIYF.

The V call is TRBV15, the J call TRBJ2-1; 9 bases line up with TRBD2. From germline, CDR1 is LNHNV and CDR2 YYDKDF (reference sequence). J was trimmed by 0 bases and V by 3 bases; bases with no gene match: 6. This CDR3 is built from 17 residues. The CDR3 loop reads CATSSLAGRNSYNEQFF. CDR3 bases: TGTGCCACCAGCAGTCTAGCGGGGCGCAACTCCTACAATGAGCAGTTCTTC.

This chain connects TRBV4-3 to TRBJ2-3; possible D gene TRBD1, 5 bases. There are 16 residues in the CDR3. Germline V gene data show CDR1 as LGHNA and CDR2 as YSLEER. Trimming took off 2 bases at V and 3 bases at J, with 15 bases between the two ends. CDR3 nucleotide sequence: TGCGCCAGCAGCCAAAAAACCGAACACAGGACAGATACGCAGTATTTT. Amino acids: CASSQKTEHRTDTQYF.

This clone was seen only once. J is TRBJ2-4 and V is TRBV30; D may be TRBD1 (6 bases). Trimming shortened V by 4 bases and J by 9 bases, and 13 bases separated the two germline ends. From germline, CDR1 is GTSNPN and CDR2 SVGIG (reference sequence). This CDR3 comprises 12 residues. This chain's CDR3 is CAWTQGSGIQYF. The CDR3 DNA sequence: TGTGCCTGGACGCAGGGGTCGGGCATTCAGTACTTC.

This clone was seen a handful of times. V and J are TRBV4-3 and TRBJ1-2; maybe TRBD1 (5 bases). Germline CDR1 is LGHNA and CDR2 is YSLEER. The germline V and J ends were trimmed by 3 bases and 6 bases, with 20 bases remaining between them. The CDR3 runs 16 residues. For the CDR3, the DNA is TGCGCCAGCAGCCAGCCCCGGACACACACAACGGATGGCTACACCTTC. This sequence encodes CASSQPRTHTTDGYTF.

The chain joins TRBV6-5 to TRBJ1-1; unclear D gene. Trimming left V 6 bases short and J 1 base short, with 9 bases between. The germline V gene encodes CDR1 MNHEY and CDR2 SVGAGI. The CDR3 is 13 residues long. CDR3 in amino acids: CASRGRANTEAFF. CDR3 nucleotides: TGTGCCAGCAGGGGGAGGGCGAACACTGAAGCTTTCTTT.

This chain connects TRBV7-8 to TRBJ2-7; TRBD1 might be the D (5 bases). Germline V gene lookup returns CDR1 SGHVS and CDR2 FQNEAQ. V dropped 2 bases and J dropped 0 bases, with 14 bases sitting between them. The CDR3 loop spans 16 amino acids. CDR3 protein: CASSLYRTPTSYEQYF. CDR3 coding DNA: TGTGCCAGCAGCTTATACCGGACACCGACCTCCTACGAGCAGTACTTC.

The rearrangement links TRBV19 to TRBJ1-1; D unclear. The V end lost 8 bases, the J end lost 3 bases, and 10 bases lay between the germline ends. Looked up from germline, CDR1 is LNHDA and CDR2 is SQIVND (reference sequence). The CDR3 is 12 residues long. The CDR3 protein is CASSRAYTEAFF. In DNA, the CDR3 is TGTGCCAGTTCGAGGGCCTACACTGAAGCTTTCTTT.

The chain recombines TRBV15 with TRBJ2-2; 7 bases are a match to TRBD2. The germline gives CDR1 LNHNV, CDR2 YYDKDF (reference sequence). After removal of 1 base from V and 5 bases from J, the junction contained 10 bases not matched to a gene. The CDR3 length is 17 residues. For the CDR3, the DNA is TGTGCCACCAGCAGAGTCGTTAGGACTAGTTTAACCGGGGAGCTGTTTTTT. Translating it yields CATSRVVRTSLTGELFF.

The chain carries TRBV2 and TRBJ2-5; 7 nucleotides align to TRBD2. The germline gives CDR1 SNHLY, CDR2 FYNNEI. The CDR3 has 15 residues. Losses at the gene ends were 4 bases for V and 1 base for J; bases not matched to a gene: 6. The CDR3 loop reads CASSGTRSVQETQYF. As DNA, the CDR3 is TGTGCCAGCAGTGGGACTAGGAGCGTCCAAGAGACCCAGTACTTC.

The rearrangement links TRBV18 to TRBJ2-1; 9 nucleotides agree with TRBD1. Germline loops: CDR1 KGHSH, CDR2 LQKENI. The CDR3 covers 14 residues. The trim removed 5 bases at V and 10 bases at J, leaving 9 bases unmatched. The CDR3: CASSKGQGQSEQFF. CDR3 bases: TGTGCCAGCTCAAAAGGACAGGGGCAATCCGAGCAGTTCTTC.

The V call is TRBV5-8, the J call TRBJ2-4; 8 bases line up with TRBD1. This CDR3 has 13 residues. Trimming removed 4 bases from V and 8 bases from J; junction bases left unmatched: 5. Germline CDR1 reads SGHTS; CDR2 reads YDEGEE. The CDR3 reads CASSHRGEDIQYF. In DNA, the CDR3 is TGTGCCAGCAGCCACAGGGGGGAGGACATTCAGTACTTC.

The chain uses TRBV29-1 and TRBJ2-3; the D gene is possibly TRBD2 (5 bases). V lost 4 bases and J lost 9, with 17 bases in between. This CDR3 is 13 amino acids long. The germline CDR1 and CDR2 sequences are SQVTM and ANQGSEA. The chain's CDR3 is CSVVISGIRTQYF. The CDR3 nucleotides read TGCAGCGTTGTAATCTCCGGGATTCGGACGCAGTATTTT.

The chain couples TRBV18 to TRBJ2-7; D may be TRBD2 (6 bases). V dropped 6 bases and J dropped 7 bases, with 13 bases sitting between them. Germline lookup yields CDR1 KGHSH and CDR2 LQKENI. The CDR3 contains 12 residues. The CDR3 nucleotides read TGTGCCAGCTCCTCCGGGGGAAAGGAGCAGTACTTC. Its translation is CASSSGGKEQYF.

A single count supports this clone. The rearrangement joins TRBV18 to TRBJ2-7, with 7 bases lining up with TRBD1. The V segment lost 3 bases and the J segment 4 bases; nucleotides outside the gene matches: 12. The CDR3 extends over 16 amino acids. CDR1 is KGHSH, CDR2 LQKENI, per germline. CDR3 region: CASSPRDRVTTYEQYF. CDR3 nucleotides: TGTGCCAGCTCACCCAGAGACAGGGTCACCACTTACGAGCAGTACTTC.

This clone was detected only once. The chain combines TRBV7-8 with TRBJ1-4; maybe TRBD1 (6 bases). Germline V gene lookup returns CDR1 SGHVS and CDR2 FQNEAQ. The CDR3 runs to 17 residues. V was trimmed by 1 base and J by 0 bases, leaving 12 bases between them. For the CDR3, the DNA is TGTGCCAGCAGCTTAGAGACAGGAGCAGCAACTAATGAAAAACTGTTTTTT. Amino acid sequence: CASSLETGAATNEKLFF.

The chain couples TRBV6-1 to TRBJ2-7, with D possibly being TRBD1 (5 bases). CDR3 size: 13 residues. Germline V gives CDR1 MNHNS, CDR2 SASEGT. V lost 6 bases and J lost 1, with 10 bases in between. The CDR3 nucleotides are TGTGCCAGCAGCTCGACAGAATCCTACGAGCAGTACTTC. Residues: CASSSTESYEQYF.

The rearrangement links TRBV5-1 to TRBJ2-5, with 7 bases matching TRBD2. V trimming: 3 bases; J trimming: 4 bases; junction bases outside the gene matches: 6. CDR3 length: 14 residues. Germline V gene lookup returns CDR1 SGHRS and CDR2 YFSETQ. DNA for the CDR3: TGCGCCAGCAGCTGGAGCGGGGCCGGAGAGACCCAGTACTTC. This gives the protein CASSWSGAGETQYF.

The sample holds a few counts of this clone. J is TRBJ2-1 and V is TRBV30; perhaps TRBD1 as D (6 bases). CDR3 length: 14 residues. V dropped 2 bases and J dropped 4 bases, with 12 bases sitting between them. The germline V gene encodes CDR1 GTSNPN and CDR2 SVGIG (reference sequence). In nucleotides, the CDR3 is TGTGCCTGGAGTAGACAGGCGGGTTACAATGAGCAGTTCTTC. Its translation: CAWSRQAGYNEQFF.

This clone was found once. DNA for the CDR3: TGTGCCAGCAGTTTGGGACTAGCATCCACAGATACGCAGTATTTT. This gives the protein CASSLGLASTDTQYF. J is TRBJ2-3 and V is TRBV27; TRBD2 matches at 9 bases. Germline trimming cut 3 bases from V and 2 bases from J; bases unmatched to any gene: 3. Germline V gene data show CDR1 as MNHEY and CDR2 as SMNVEV (reference sequence). The CDR3 is 15 amino acids.